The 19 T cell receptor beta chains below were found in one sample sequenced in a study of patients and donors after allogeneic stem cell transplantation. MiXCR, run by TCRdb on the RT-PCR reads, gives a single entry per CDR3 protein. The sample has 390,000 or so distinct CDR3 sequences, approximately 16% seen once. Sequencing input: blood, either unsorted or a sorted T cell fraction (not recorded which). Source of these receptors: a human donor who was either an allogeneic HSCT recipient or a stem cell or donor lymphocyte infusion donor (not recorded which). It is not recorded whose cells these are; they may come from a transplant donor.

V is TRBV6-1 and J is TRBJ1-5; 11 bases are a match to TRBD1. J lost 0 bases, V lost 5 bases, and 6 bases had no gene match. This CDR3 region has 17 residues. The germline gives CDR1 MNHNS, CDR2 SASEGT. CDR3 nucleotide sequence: TGTGCCAGCAGTCGGAGGGACAGGGGGAATAGCAATCAGCCCCAGCATTTT. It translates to CASSRRDRGNSNQPQHF.

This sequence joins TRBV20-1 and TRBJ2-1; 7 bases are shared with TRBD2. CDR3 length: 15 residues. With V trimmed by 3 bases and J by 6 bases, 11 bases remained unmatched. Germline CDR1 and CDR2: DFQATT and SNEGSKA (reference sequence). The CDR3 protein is CSASHVGGPFNEQFF. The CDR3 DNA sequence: TGCAGTGCTAGTCATGTGGGAGGGCCCTTCAATGAGCAGTTCTTC.

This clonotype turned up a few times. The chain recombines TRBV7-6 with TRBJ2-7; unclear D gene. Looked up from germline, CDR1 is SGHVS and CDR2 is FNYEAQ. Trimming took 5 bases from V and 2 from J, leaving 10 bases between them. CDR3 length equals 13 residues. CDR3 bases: TGTGCCAGCAGCCCATGGGGAACCTACGAGCAGTACTTC. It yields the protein CASSPWGTYEQYF.

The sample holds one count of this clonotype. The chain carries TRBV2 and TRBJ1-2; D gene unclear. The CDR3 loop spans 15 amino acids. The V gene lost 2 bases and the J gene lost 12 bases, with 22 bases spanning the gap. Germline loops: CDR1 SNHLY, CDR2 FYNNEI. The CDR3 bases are TGTGCCAGCAGTGAACGGTCCAGGCCCTTTCCCACTCACACCTTC. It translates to CASSERSRPFPTHTF.

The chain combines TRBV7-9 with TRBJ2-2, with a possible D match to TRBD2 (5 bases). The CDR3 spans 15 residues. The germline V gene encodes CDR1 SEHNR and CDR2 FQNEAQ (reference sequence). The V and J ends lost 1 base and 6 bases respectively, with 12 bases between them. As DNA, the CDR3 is TGTGCCAGCAGCTTAGGACGGGGAATAGCCGGGGAGCTGTTTTTT. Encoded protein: CASSLGRGIAGELFF.

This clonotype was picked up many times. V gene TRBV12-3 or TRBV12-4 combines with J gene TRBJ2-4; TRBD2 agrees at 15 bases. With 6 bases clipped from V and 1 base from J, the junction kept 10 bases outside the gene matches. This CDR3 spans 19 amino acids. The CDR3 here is CASSPRTSGGAQAKNIQYF. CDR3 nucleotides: TGTGCCAGCAGCCCTCGGACTAGCGGGGGGGCTCAGGCCAAAAACATTCAGTACTTC.

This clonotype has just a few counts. The CDR3 loop reads CASSRYTTWDRGITDTQYF. The CDR3 region has the DNA TGTGCCAGCAGCAGATATACGACCTGGGACAGGGGAATCACAGATACGCAGTATTTT. J is TRBJ2-3 and V is TRBV11-1; 10 nucleotides agree with TRBD1. The CDR3 contains 19 residues. The germline gives CDR1 SGHAT, CDR2 FQDESV (reference sequence). V lost 5 bases to trimming and J lost 2 bases; unmatched junction nucleotides: 16.

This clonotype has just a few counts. CDR3 residues: CASSLMSYGYTF. CDR3 DNA sequence: TGTGCCAGCAGTTTAATGAGCTATGGCTACACCTTC. The chain is built from TRBV12-3 or TRBV12-4 and TRBJ1-2; D unclear. CDR3 size: 12 residues. Between the trimmed V and J ends, which lost 2 bases and 4 bases, there was a span of 5 bases.

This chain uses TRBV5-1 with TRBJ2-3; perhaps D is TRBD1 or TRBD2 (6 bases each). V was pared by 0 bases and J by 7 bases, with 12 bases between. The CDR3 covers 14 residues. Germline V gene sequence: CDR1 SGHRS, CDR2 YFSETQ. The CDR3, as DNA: TGCGCCAGCAGCTTGGAGTGGGGGGCCAATACGCAGTATTTT. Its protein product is CASSLEWGANTQYF.

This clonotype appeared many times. The CDR3 region is CASSPGLANTDTQYF. The CDR3 bases are TGTGCCAGCAGCCCGGGACTAGCAAACACAGATACGCAGTATTTT. The rearrangement joins TRBV12-3 or TRBV12-4 to TRBJ2-3; TRBD2 matches 9 bases. The ends lost 6 bases at V and 2 bases at J; junction bases unmatched: 6. CDR3 length: 15 amino acids.

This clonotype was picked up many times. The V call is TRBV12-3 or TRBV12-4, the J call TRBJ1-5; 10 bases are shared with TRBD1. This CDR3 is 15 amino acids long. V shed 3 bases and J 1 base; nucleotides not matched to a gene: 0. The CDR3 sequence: CASSLTGGSNQPQHF. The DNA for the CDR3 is TGTGCCAGCAGTTTGACAGGGGGCAGCAATCAGCCCCAGCATTTT.

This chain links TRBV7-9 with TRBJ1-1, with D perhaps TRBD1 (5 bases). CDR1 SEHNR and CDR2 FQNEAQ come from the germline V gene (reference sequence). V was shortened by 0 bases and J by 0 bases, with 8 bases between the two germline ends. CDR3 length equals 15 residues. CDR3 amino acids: CASSLAQGVNTEAFF. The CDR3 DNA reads TGTGCCAGCAGCTTAGCGCAAGGGGTGAACACTGAAGCTTTCTTT.

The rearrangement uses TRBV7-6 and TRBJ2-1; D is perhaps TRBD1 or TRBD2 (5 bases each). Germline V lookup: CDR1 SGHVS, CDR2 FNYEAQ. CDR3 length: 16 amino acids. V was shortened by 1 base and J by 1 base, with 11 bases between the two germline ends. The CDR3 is CASSLGRGRSYNEQFF. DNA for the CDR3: TGTGCCAGCAGCTTAGGTCGGGGCCGATCCTACAATGAGCAGTTCTTC. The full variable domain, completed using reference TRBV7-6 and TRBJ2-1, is GAGVSQSPRYKVTKRGQDVALRCDPISGHVSLYWYRQALGQGPEFLTYFNYEAQQDKSGLPNDRFSAERPEGSISTLTIQRTEQRDSAMYRCASSLGRGRSYNEQFFGPGTRLTVL.

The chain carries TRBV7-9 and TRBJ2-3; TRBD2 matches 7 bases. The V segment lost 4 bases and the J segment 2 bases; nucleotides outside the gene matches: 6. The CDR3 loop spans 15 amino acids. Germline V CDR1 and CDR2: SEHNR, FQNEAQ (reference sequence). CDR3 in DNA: TGTGCCAGCAGCTCAGAGGGAGGGCCCACAGATACGCAGTATTTT. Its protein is CASSSEGGPTDTQYF.

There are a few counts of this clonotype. This CDR3 is CSAREGTVGNYGYTF. In DNA form, the CDR3 reads TGCAGTGCTAGAGAAGGGACCGTGGGGAACTATGGCTACACCTTC. The rearrangement uses TRBV20-1 and TRBJ1-2, with D tentatively TRBD1 (5 bases). Germline CDR1 is DFQATT and CDR2 is SNEGSKA (reference sequence). Trimming removed 0 bases at V and 2 bases at J, with 13 bases between. This CDR3 has 15 amino acids.

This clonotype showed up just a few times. In DNA, the CDR3 is TGTGCCAGCAGTTACAAAAAAAGAGCTTTCTTT. Translating it yields CASSYKKRAFF. J is TRBJ1-1 and V is TRBV6-5; no clear D gene. Germline loops: CDR1 MNHEY, CDR2 SVGAGI. V was shortened by 2 bases and J by 10 bases, with 8 bases between the two germline ends. This CDR3 region has 11 residues.

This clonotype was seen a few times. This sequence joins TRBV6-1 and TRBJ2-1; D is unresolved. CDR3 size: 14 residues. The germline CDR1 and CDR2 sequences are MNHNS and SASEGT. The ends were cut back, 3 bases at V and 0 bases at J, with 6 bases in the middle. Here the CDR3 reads CASSEAYSYNEQFF. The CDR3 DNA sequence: TGTGCCAGCAGTGAGGCGTACTCCTACAATGAGCAGTTCTTC.

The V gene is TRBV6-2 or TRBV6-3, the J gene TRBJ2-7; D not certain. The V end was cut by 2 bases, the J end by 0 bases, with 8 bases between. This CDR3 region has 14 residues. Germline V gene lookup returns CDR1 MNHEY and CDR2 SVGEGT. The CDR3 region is CASSYGGYSYEQYF. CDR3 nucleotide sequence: TGTGCCAGCAGTTACGGTGGGTACTCCTACGAGCAGTACTTC.

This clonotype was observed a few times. In DNA form, the CDR3 reads TGCGCCAGCAGCCACGAAGGCTATAGCAATCAGCCCCAGCATTTT. It specifies CASSHEGYSNQPQHF. This rearrangement joins TRBV4-1 to TRBJ1-5; D remains ambiguous. CDR3 length: 15 residues. CDR1 is MGHRA and CDR2 is YSYEKL in the germline V gene. V dropped 3 bases and J dropped 0 bases, with 9 bases sitting between them.